The clone carrying this TCR beta chain showed up many times. No antigen is known for it. The CDR3 sequence is 13 residues long. Germline values: CDR1 MNHNS, CDR2 SASEGT. Trimming stripped 0 bases from V and 8 bases from J, with 10 bases between. Ineligible for inclusion were patients with other autoimmune diseases, uncontrolled infections, pregnancy or lactation. These data are taken from a study of Graves' ophthalmopathy and Graves' hyperthyroidism. Overall study results and limits: Thyroid clonotypes that were expanded above 0.001 frequency mostly also appeared in blood.

TCR beta CDR3 regions were amplified from RNA transcripts. First-round RT-PCR with HTBI primers preceded a second-round multiplex PCR. MiXCR, run by TCRdb on the multiplex PCR reads, gives a single entry per CDR3 protein. The sample consists of hundreds of thousands of distinct CDR3 sequences, roughly 20% of them appearing once. The source material was peripheral blood. The sequence derives from a woman aged 18-29 years with stable Graves' hyperthyroidism. Some clones in this sample may be carry-over from other donors' samples. The rearrangement joins TRBV6-1 to TRBJ1-2; D gene unclear. The chain's CDR3 is CASSEAGTIGYTF. Here the CDR3 DNA reads TGTGCCAGCAGTGAAGCTGGCACGATCGGCTACACCTTC.